The rows below give T cell receptor beta chains drawn from one sample of a study of blood T cell repertoires in COVID-19. Profiled with immunoSEQ multiplex PCR; TCRdb holds only in-frame clones, not every one. The sample holds roughly 280,000 clones, around 93% seen once. Material: PBMCs or T cells enriched from blood (not recorded which). The receptors were gathered from a man in his forties who had been exposed to COVID-19. Both conserved end residues are part of each CDR3. D genes are given only for firm matches. Clone size is shown for a subset of rows, as once, few, many or a class of expanded clone.

V: TRBV9
J: TRBJ2-7
size: .
D: .
CDR3: CASSPRMGPSYEQYF
DNA: TGTGCCAGCAGCCCGAGGATGGGGCCATCCTACGAGCAGTACTTC

V: TRBV4-1
J: TRBJ2-1
size: .
D: TRBD2
CDR3: CASSQESIAGPWNEQFF
DNA: TGCGCCAGCAGCCAAGAATCAATAGCGGGGCCTTGGAATGAGCAGTTCTTC

V: TRBV30
J: TRBJ2-3
size: .
D: TRBD2
CDR3: CAWDSGAGEDTQYF
DNA: TGTGCCTGGGATAGCGGGGCGGGGGAAGATACGCAGTATTTT

V: TRBV28
J: TRBJ1-6
size: few
D: TRBD1
CDR3: CASKQGDNSPLHF
DNA: TGTGCCAGCAAACAGGGGGACAATTCACCCCTCCACTTT

V: TRBV11-2
J: TRBJ2-1
size: .
D: .
CDR3: CASSRAINNEQFF
DNA: TGTGCCAGCAGTCGAGCGATCAACAATGAGCAGTTCTTC

V: TRBV7-2
J: TRBJ2-2
size: .
D: TRBD2
CDR3: CASSLVSLAGGSNTGELFF
DNA: TGTGCCAGCAGCTTAGTCTCCCTAGCGGGAGGGTCTAACACCGGGGAGCTGTTTTTT

V: TRBV3-1/TRBV3-2
J: TRBJ2-2
size: once
D: TRBD2
CDR3: CASSQEGAGGAGELFF
DNA: TGTGCCAGCAGCCAAGAAGGAGCGGGAGGGGCCGGGGAGCTGTTTTTT

V: TRBV15
J: TRBJ2-1
size: .
D: TRBD2
CDR3: CATSTGLAGGSEQFF
DNA: TGTGCCACCAGCACCGGACTAGCGGGAGGGAGTGAGCAGTTCTTC

V: TRBV19
J: TRBJ2-1
size: .
D: .
CDR3: CASTARAESSYNEQFF
DNA: TGTGCCAGTACCGCTAGAGCGGAGAGCTCCTACAATGAGCAGTTCTTC

V: TRBV7-2
J: TRBJ1-3
size: .
D: .
CDR3: CASRDQRQGNTIYF
DNA: TGTGCCAGCAGAGATCAGAGACAGGGAAACACCATATATTTT